This TCR beta chain was sequenced in a study of a mutant IDH1 vaccine in newly diagnosed glioma. Study results and caveats: The authors found pseudoprogression apparently unrelated to changes in top peripheral T cell clonotypes.

The CDR3 runs 13 residues. V lost 8 bases and J lost 0, with 10 bases in between. The V gene's germline CDR1 is SGHTA and CDR2 FQGNSA. Clones were sequenced by immunoSEQ multiplex PCR, and TCRdb holds only the in-frame ones, with some missing. Of about 26,000 clones in the sample, approximately 87% were seen once. Regarding time point: week 35, safety follow-up. It was 300 ug of mutant IDH1 20-mer peptide that made up each vaccine dose, given with topical imiquimod. Every donor had a new WHO grade 3 or 4 astrocytoma that was IDH1-mutant, with loss of nuclear ATRX. Points on this clone: Its antigen is as yet unknown.

This TCR derives from a man between 25 and 39 years old with glioma. Specimen: PBMCs, collected from a glioma patient whose treatment included an IDH1 peptide vaccine. J is TRBJ1-1 and V is TRBV7-2; D call uncertain. The CDR3 sequence is CASHAAVNTEAFF. CDR3 in DNA: TGTGCCAGCCATGCGGCCGTGAACACTGAAGCTTTCTTT.